This T cell receptor (beta chain) was documented in a study of pediatric ulcerative colitis. The method was immunoSEQ multiplex PCR; TCRdb's version includes in-frame clones alone and lacks a portion of them. The sample carries roughly 64,000 clones, 86% recorded once. Study observations and caveats: In rectum, acute severe colitis had expanded clones and less diversity. Compared with controls, ulcerative colitis showed greater blood-rectum clone sharing.

On this clone: What it binds is unknown.

The clonotype was recovered from a boy between 10 and 17 years old with severe ulcerative colitis. The sample was blood.

The CDR3 coding sequence is TGTGCCAGCAGTCGTGACAGGGTAGCTTTCTTT. It codes for CASSRDRVAFF. This chain joins TRBV6-1 and TRBJ1-1; TRBD1 agrees at 7 bases. The CDR3 extends over 11 amino acids. Per the germline V gene, CDR1 is MNHNS and CDR2 is SASEGT. After removal of 5 bases from V and 10 bases from J, the junction contained 4 bases not matched to a gene.